This TCR beta chain was retrieved from a study of T-cell reconstitution after alpha-beta-depleted transplantation in children. This clonotype was seen at least ten times. A TCRbeta library incorporating unique molecular identifiers was prepared. TCRdb re-derived calls from the PCR reads in MiXCR, one entry per CDR3 protein. Of about 460,000 distinct CDR3 sequences detected, roughly a tenth appear once; the ten largest clones hold roughly 2%. Per the germline V gene, CDR1 is SQVTM and CDR2 is ANQGSEA. The CDR3 runs 15 residues. Trimming cost V 8 bases and J 9 bases; bases outside gene matches: 19. Material: PBMCs, obtained before TCRalphabeta/CD19-depleted stem cell transplant. This TCR came from a child aged 2-15 years with inherited bone marrow failure, due to receive a stem cell transplant. V usage is TRBV29-1 and J usage is TRBJ2-1; 7 positions match TRBD1. CDR3 region: CSSQGVAGPSAEQFF. CDR3 DNA sequence: TGCAGCTCTCAGGGGGTAGCCGGGCCCTCGGCTGAGCAGTTCTTC.